The 5 T cell receptor beta chains below were found in one sample sequenced in a study of blood T cell repertoires in COVID-19. Sequenced by immunoSEQ multiplex PCR; TCRdb stores in-frame clones only, minus some. The table has about 410,000 clones, just over 85% seen once; the top ten hold 1.4% to 1.5%. Sequences were obtained from peripheral blood. These receptors were collected from a woman younger than 45 with active or convalescent COVID-19.

This clone was found once. This sequence joins TRBV29-1 and TRBJ2-1; D gene ambiguous. V was clipped by 4 bases and J by 0 bases, with 7 bases between them. The CDR3 loop spans 13 amino acids. The V gene's germline CDR1 is SQVTM and CDR2 ANQGSEA. This CDR3 is CSVVLYSYNEQFF. Here the CDR3 DNA reads TGCAGCGTTGTATTATACTCCTACAATGAGCAGTTCTTC.

This sequence joins TRBV29-1 and TRBJ1-2, with 8 bases fitting TRBD1. The V gene end was trimmed by 0 bases and the J gene end by 6 bases; junction bases not matched to a gene: 3. Germline CDR1 and CDR2: SQVTM and ANQGSEA. The CDR3 has 13 residues. CDR3 sequence: CSVEDWTGNGYTF. CDR3 DNA: TGCAGCGTTGAAGACTGGACAGGGAATGGCTACACCTTC.

The CDR3 DNA sequence: TGTGCCTGGAGTGTACTTAACGGGTGGAAGGAGACCCAGTACTTC. It encodes CAWSVLNGWKETQYF. J is TRBJ2-5 and V is TRBV30; no reliable D call. The CDR3 has 15 residues. The germline CDR1 and CDR2 sequences are GTSNPN and SVGIG (reference sequence). V gave up 0 bases and J gave up 5 bases, with 16 bases separating them.

The V call is TRBV30, the J call TRBJ2-5; D is perhaps TRBD2 (6 bases). The CDR3 has 13 residues. Germline V gene data show CDR1 as GTSNPN and CDR2 as SVGIG (reference sequence). V gave up 2 bases and J gave up 7 bases, with 14 bases separating them. CDR3 DNA: TGTGCCTGGAGTACCCGCGGGATCCCGACCCAGTACTTC. It encodes CAWSTRGIPTQYF.

The V call is TRBV9, the J call TRBJ2-7; D might be TRBD1 (6 bases). Trimming stripped 4 bases from V and 2 bases from J, with 10 bases between. From germline, CDR1 is SGDLS and CDR2 YYNGEE. The CDR3 totals 13 residues. The CDR3 region has the DNA TGTGCCAGCAGCCGGGACAAACCCTACGAGCAGTACTTC. Translating gives CASSRDKPYEQYF. The full variable domain, its missing parts supplied by reference TRBV9 and TRBJ2-7, is DSGVTQTPKHLITATGQRVTLRCSPRSGDLSVYWYQQSLDQGLQFLIQYYNGEERAKGNILERFSAQQFPDLHSELNLSSLELGDSALYFCASSRDKPYEQYFGPGTRLTVT.